This is a list of T cell receptor beta chains from one sample in a study of control samples from healthy donors and cancer patients. Only in-frame clones appear in the TCRdb table, and some are missing; sequencing was by immunoSEQ multiplex PCR. The sample shows around 67,000 clones, roughly nine tenths of them seen only once. Material for sequencing was PBMCs. These receptor sequences come from a man in his 60s with colorectal cancer. Each CDR3 is given with its conserved first and last residue. D genes are given only for firm matches. Clone size is stated in some rows and not others, as once, few, many or a class when expanded.

cdr3_nt	cdr3_aa	d_call	j_call	v_call	clone_size
TGTGCCAGTAGTCCTGGCCCGGGACAGGGGACAGATACGCAGTATTTT	CASSPGPGQGTDTQYF	TRBD1	TRBJ2-3	TRBV19	NA
TGTGCCAGCAGCCGAGGAGGACAGGGAGCTGGAAACACCATATATTTT	CASSRGGQGAGNTIYF	TRBD1	TRBJ1-3	TRBV11-3	NA
TGTGCCAGCGGCAGGGGGCTTCTGAATGGCTACACCTTC	CASGRGLLNGYTF	TRBD1	TRBJ1-2	TRBV12-3/TRBV12-4	once
TGTGCCAGCAGCTCCCAGGACAGGGGACCCTACGAGCAGTACTTC	CASSSQDRGPYEQYF	TRBD1	TRBJ2-7	TRBV9	NA
TGCGCCAGCAGCTTGGTGGGGGATACAGGGGGATGGACTGAAGCTTTCTTT	CASSLVGDTGGWTEAFF	TRBD1	TRBJ1-1	TRBV5-1	once
TGCAGTGCTAGTCACCAGCAGAGCTCCTACGAGCAGTACTTC	CSASHQQSSYEQYF	NA	TRBJ2-7	TRBV20-1	NA
TGTGCCAGCAGTTTCGGGGGCGTTGAGCAGTACTTC	CASSFGGVEQYF	NA	TRBJ2-7	TRBV27	NA
TGCAGCCCAAGTGAGGGGGCGGATGAAAAACTGTTTTTT	CSPSEGADEKLFF	TRBD1	TRBJ1-4	TRBV29-1	NA
TGTGCCAGCAGCCGGGACAGGGACTTTTGGGAGACCCAGTACTTC	CASSRDRDFWETQYF	TRBD1	TRBJ2-5	TRBV5-5	NA
TGCGCCAGCAGCTCTACACCGGGACAGGGGGCAGATACGCAGTATTTT	CASSSTPGQGADTQYF	TRBD1	TRBJ2-3	TRBV5-1	NA
TGTGCCAGCAGTTACGGGACAGGGGCCTACGAGCAGTACTTC	CASSYGTGAYEQYF	TRBD1	TRBJ2-7	TRBV6-6	NA
TGTGCCTGGAGTCGCAGCTCTGGAAACACCATATATTTT	CAWSRSSGNTIYF	NA	TRBJ1-3	TRBV30	NA
TGTGCCAGCAGTTCGGGTGACACCGGGGAGCTGTTTTTT	CASSSGDTGELFF	NA	TRBJ2-2	TRBV6-5	once
TGCGCCAGCAGCTTGGGGTCCGGCAGGGATCGTGGCTACACCTTC	CASSLGSGRDRGYTF	NA	TRBJ1-2	TRBV5-1	NA
TGTGCCAGCAGTTTACTAGCGGGGACCGTCGGTACGCAGTATTTT	CASSLLAGTVGTQYF	TRBD2	TRBJ2-3	TRBV27	NA
TGTGCCAGCAGCTTCACAGGGAGTAGGGAGACCCAGTACTTC	CASSFTGSRETQYF	NA	TRBJ2-5	TRBV11-1	once
TGTGCCAGCAGCCAAGATGAGCGCGACCAGTACTTC	CASSQDERDQYF	NA	TRBJ2-7	TRBV3-1/TRBV3-2	NA
TGTGCCAGCAGCTTACCTCTCAGACAGGGATTGTACAACGAGCAGTACTTC	CASSLPLRQGLYNEQYF	TRBD1	TRBJ2-7	TRBV7-9	NA
TGTGCCAGTAGTATGCAAAGGGGCAACAATCAGCCCCAGCATTTT	CASSMQRGNNQPQHF	NA	TRBJ1-5	TRBV19	NA
TGTGCCAGCAGCGTAGCGCTAGTAAGGACCGACAATGAGCAGTTCTTC	CASSVALVRTDNEQFF	NA	TRBJ2-1	TRBV9	NA
TGCGCCAGCAGCCAAGATCGGGTCGGATACGAGCAGTACTTC	CASSQDRVGYEQYF	NA	TRBJ2-7	TRBV4-1	NA
TGTGCCAGCTCACTACCGGGACAGAGGACCTACAATGAGCAGTTCTTC	CASSLPGQRTYNEQFF	TRBD1	TRBJ2-1	TRBV18	once
TGTGCCAGCCGAGGACAGGGCTGCACCGGGGAGCTGTTTTTT	CASRGQGCTGELFF	NA	TRBJ2-2	TRBV21-1	NA
TGCGCCAGCAGCCAAAGACACAGGGCGACAGATACGCAGTATTTT	CASSQRHRATDTQYF	NA	TRBJ2-3	TRBV4-3	NA
TGTGCCAGCAGGCTGGACGCTGGCTACACCTTC	CASRLDAGYTF	NA	TRBJ1-2	TRBV12-3/TRBV12-4	NA
TGTGCCAGCAGGGGGGCAGGGTGGGCAGATACGCAGTATTTT	CASRGAGWADTQYF	NA	TRBJ2-3	TRBV5-6	once
TGTGCCAGCAGTTACCCTGAGGGGAACACTGAAGCTTTCTTT	CASSYPEGNTEAFF	NA	TRBJ1-1	TRBV6-6	NA
NA	CAIPREQGVGRGAVF	NA	TRBJ2-2	TRBV21-1	NA
TGCGCCAGCAGCTCCCGGGACAGGGGGTCAACAGGGGAAAAACTGTTTTTT	CASSSRDRGSTGEKLFF	TRBD1	TRBJ1-4	TRBV4-3	NA
TGTGCCAGCAGTCAGTATAGCAATCAGCCCCAGCATTTT	CASSQYSNQPQHF	NA	TRBJ1-5	TRBV6-5	once
TGCGCCAGCAGCTTGGGTGGGAGAACAGATACGCAGTATTTT	CASSLGGRTDTQYF	NA	TRBJ2-3	TRBV5-1	NA
TGTGCCAGCACCCTGGGACAGGGGGTGCCCTTCTATGGCTACACCTTC	CASTLGQGVPFYGYTF	TRBD1	TRBJ1-2	TRBV7-9	NA
TGTGCCAGTCGAACAGGGGGCGCGGGCACCGGGGAGCTGTTTTTT	CASRTGGAGTGELFF	TRBD1	TRBJ2-2	TRBV19	NA
TGTGCCAGCAGCGTAGAGGTGGGGAACACTGAAGCTTTCTTT	CASSVEVGNTEAFF	NA	TRBJ1-1	TRBV9	NA
TGCGCCAGCAGCTTGGGGGCAGGGGGCGCGAGTGGTAGACAGTACTTC	CASSLGAGGASGRQYF	TRBD1	TRBJ2-7	TRBV5-1	few
TGTGCCAGCATCACCTCCAGGGGGCGGGCTGAAGCTTTCTTT	CASITSRGRAEAFF	TRBD1	TRBJ1-1	TRBV6-1	NA
TGCGCCAGCAGCCTAGACAGGGTAAATCAGCCCCAGCATTTT	CASSLDRVNQPQHF	TRBD1	TRBJ1-5	TRBV10-2	NA
TGTGCCAGCAGTTCACCTACCGATGCGAACTATGGCTACACCTTC	CASSSPTDANYGYTF	NA	TRBJ1-2	TRBV28	NA
TGCGCCAGCAGCCAGTTCGGGACAGGGTTGATAGATACGCAGTATTTT	CASSQFGTGLIDTQYF	TRBD1	TRBJ2-3	TRBV5-1	NA
TGTGCCAGCAGCTTAGGGTCAGGGGCTCGAGAGACCCAGTACTTC	CASSLGSGARETQYF	NA	TRBJ2-5	TRBV11-1	NA
TGTGCCAGCAGCGTAGCTTCGATGAGGGGGAAGGCTTCACCCCTCCACTTT	CASSVASMRGKASPLHF	NA	TRBJ1-6	TRBV9	NA
TGCGCCAGCAGCTTGGGCTCGGGGGCCGGGACTGAAGCTTTCTTT	CASSLGSGAGTEAFF	NA	TRBJ1-1	TRBV5-1	NA
TGTGCCAGCAGCTTAGGGGGCGGGGACGGGAACTCTGAAGCTTTCTTT	CASSLGGGDGNSEAFF	NA	TRBJ1-1	TRBV7-9	NA
TGTGCCAGCTCATCGGGACTAGCGGGGGGCAGAGATACGCAGTATTTT	CASSSGLAGGRDTQYF	TRBD2	TRBJ2-3	TRBV18	NA
TGTGCCAGCAGCCAAGTCTACCGATCCGGGGGGCTCTCTGGGGCCAACGTCCTGACTTTC	CASSQVYRSGGLSGANVLTF	NA	TRBJ2-6	TRBV3-1/TRBV3-2	NA
TGTGCCAGCAGTTCACTACAGGGGAAGGGAAATTCACCCCTCCACTTT	CASSSLQGKGNSPLHF	TRBD1	TRBJ1-6	TRBV28	NA
TGTGCCAGCAGCTCACGTCCCGGGACAGGGGGCTCGAATATTCAGTACTTC	CASSSRPGTGGSNIQYF	TRBD1	TRBJ2-4	TRBV7-6	NA
TGTGCCAGCAGGGCGGGGACTAGCACAGATACGCAGTATTTT	CASRAGTSTDTQYF	NA	TRBJ2-3	TRBV6-5	NA
TGTGCCAGCAGCCCGGGACAGGCTGAAGCTTTCTTT	CASSPGQAEAFF	TRBD1	TRBJ1-1	TRBV12-3/TRBV12-4	NA
TGTGCCAGTAGTATCGGACAGGAAAAAACTTTTAGCACAGATACGCAGTATTTT	CASSIGQEKTFSTDTQYF	TRBD1	TRBJ2-3	TRBV19	NA
TGTGCCAGCAGCCAAGATAGGCTAGCGGGGGGGCCCTACGGCGACGAGCAGTACTTC	CASSQDRLAGGPYGDEQYF	TRBD2	TRBJ2-7	TRBV4-2	NA
TGTGCCAGTAGCCGATTGGGACAGGACTCCCTGAACTATGGCTACACCTTC	CASSRLGQDSLNYGYTF	TRBD1	TRBJ1-2	TRBV19	NA
TGTGCCAGCATAGCAGTCCACAATCAGCCCCAGCATTTT	CASIAVHNQPQHF	NA	TRBJ1-5	TRBV6-5	NA